A selection of T cell receptor beta chains follows, all from one sample in a study of cytomegalovirus exposure and HLA in healthy donors. Libraries were prepared by immunoSEQ multiplex PCR; TCRdb keeps only in-frame clonotypes and omits some of them. In the table there are 150,000 or so clones, 79% of which are singletons. The sequencing input was PBMCs. These receptors originate from a young man in good health and CMV-seropositive. The conserved cysteine and the conserved F or W are not part of the CDR3 here.

cdr3_length: 13; v_call: TRBV5-4; j_call: TRBJ2-5; cdr3_aa: ASSGTSGIKETQY
cdr3_length: 13; v_call: TRBV19; j_call: TRBJ2-1; cdr3_aa: ASSITSGSGNEQF
cdr3_length: 15; v_call: TRBV11-2; j_call: TRBJ2-1; cdr3_aa: ASSLVRRSGVYNEQF
cdr3_length: 14; v_call: TRBV28; j_call: TRBJ1-5; cdr3_aa: ASSPGGGYSNQPQH
cdr3_length: 12; v_call: TRBV27; j_call: TRBJ1-1; cdr3_aa: ASSLHRAGTEAF
cdr3_length: 13; v_call: TRBV7-6; j_call: TRBJ1-1; cdr3_aa: ASIPHLRDFGQAF
cdr3_length: 14; v_call: TRBV5-4; j_call: TRBJ2-3; cdr3_aa: ASSLGTSGLTDTQY
cdr3_length: 12; v_call: TRBV6-1; j_call: TRBJ2-7; cdr3_aa: ASSRDNHNYEQY
cdr3_length: 14; v_call: TRBV4-2; j_call: TRBJ2-1; cdr3_aa: ASSQVAGGKRDEQF
cdr3_length: 13; v_call: TRBV30; j_call: TRBJ2-1; cdr3_aa: AWSTGTSGLNEQF
cdr3_length: 13; v_call: TRBV6-6; j_call: TRBJ2-1; cdr3_aa: ASTPSSAGYDEQF
cdr3_length: 15; v_call: TRBV7-3; j_call: TRBJ2-3; cdr3_aa: ASSLTRLAGSTDTQY
cdr3_length: 13; v_call: TRBV5-1; j_call: TRBJ2-7; cdr3_aa: ASSQLAGRTYEQY
cdr3_length: 10; v_call: TRBV27; j_call: TRBJ1-2; cdr3_aa: ASRSENYGYT
cdr3_length: 14; v_call: TRBV11-1; j_call: TRBJ2-7; cdr3_aa: ASSGGLAGGLREQY